This T cell receptor (beta chain) was sequenced in a study of shared clonotypes between healthy human individuals (dated by TCRdb to 2018 to 2020). As for the study more broadly: The cohort included three men and a couple of women between 18 and 49 years of age. The study deeply sequenced blood TCR repertoires of about 5 healthy adults to estimate repertoire size and the extent of clonotype sharing between individuals. To increase sequencing depth and limit assay-specific biases, different laboratories used diverse techniques to prepare libraries and sequence TCR repertoires. Between about 0.9 and 9 billion PBMCs per donor were obtained by leukapheresis. For each donor, CD4 naive and CD4 memory were each run on three plates, CD8 naive on two plates, and CD8 memory on one plate.

The CDR3 runs 16 residues from the cysteine to the phenylalanine. The retained sequence is limited to the CDR3, 48 bases, with the frame set at the first base. V is cut back by 7 bases and J by 5 bases, with 14 bases in the junction unmatched. CDR1 and CDR2, looked up from the germline V gene (reference sequence), are LNHDA and SQIVND. The donors were healthy, HIV-negative adults with no recently reported acute infections or vaccinations. Only Caucasian adults living in Nashville, Tennessee, USA were represented among the donors. CD4+ T cells were enriched by magnetic negative selection, after which naive cells were positively selected on CD45RA and the negative fraction was taken as the memory subset. Blood was obtained by leukapheresis, after which PBMCs were separated by Ficoll-Histopaque density gradient centrifugation and cryopreserved in liquid nitrogen vapor phase. Analytical flow cytometry was used to check the purity and quantity of every magnetically sorted T cell population. Each sorted fraction had its genomic DNA isolated and then quantified by UV absorbance on a Nanodrop 2000c.

Remarks on this clone: The specificity of this receptor is unknown. No per-base quality is available; no much larger clone lies one base away.

Overall results and qualifications from the work: Based on pairwise subsampling, the degree of clonotype sharing among donors was expected to be affected by sequencing depth. Sampling was limited to blood, and TCR repertoires in tissue likely differ from TCR repertoires in blood. Rarefaction of sorted-subset datasets indicated incomplete sequencing despite the large sequencing depth. About 5% of naive CD4, around 3.6% of naive CD8, approximately 2.2% of memory CD4, and 0.4% of memory CD8 clonotypes were shared across several donors. Compared with non-shared clonotypes, clonotypes shared by all four sorted-subset donors had higher generation probabilities. Estimated clonotype richness was generally larger for naive than for memory subsets. Because the study included only a small number of donors, the genetic and exposure-history diversity represented was limited.

Using the deep immunoSEQ assay, TCR CDR3 regions were amplified from genomic DNA by multiplex PCR. Genomic DNA extracted from each cell subset was distributed evenly over all wells of several immunoSEQ 96-well plates, and each plate served as one replicate. For sorted subsets, roughly 200 ng of genomic DNA, equivalent to 25,000 to 35,000 T cell genomes, went into each replicate PCR. The purified libraries were quantified using a Qubit 3.0 fluorometer, sized with a Bioanalyzer 2100, and then quantified again using the KAPA Library Quantification kit. Each immunoSEQ 96-well plate was sequenced on its own single-read 150-cycle Illumina NextSeq 550 flow cell. As for how the authors treated the data: Because the immunoSEQ output included only junctional sequences and no quality scores, the filtering could not be the same as the filtering used for full-length reads. Sequences were annotated with PyIR, a Python wrapper for IgBLAST v1.9, using IMGT germline references to assign V/J genes and CDR3. Reads were removed for weak V/J assignments (E-value above 1e-6), missing CDR3, stop codons, out-of-frame junctions, or ambiguous translated residues. V3J clonotypes were defined as sequences sharing the same inferred V gene, J gene, and CDR3 amino acid sequence. The percentage overlap between two repertoires was calculated by dividing the number of shared unique clonotypes by the size of the smaller repertoire. RTK rarefaction, the Chao1 estimator, and Recon v2.1 estimates of unobserved clonotypes were used to assess repertoire richness. Generation probabilities were computed with OLGA for all TCRbeta clonotypes obtained by the gDNA method from four donors. The source is immuneACCESS, and TCRdb retained only in-frame sequences with V and J called. Part of the clones is not carried over; for the studies checked, unresolved V genes explain less than half of this, and the remainder is unexplained. The V and J calls and clone size were taken over from that table, and D and trimming were inferred from the DNA. This sample gives approximately 530,000 clones in total; less than 96% of them show up just once. Roughly 0.06% of the sample comes from the top ten.

Sequencing input: naive CD4+ T cells sorted from blood. In light of the paper, this sample's cell subset or site label describes: CD45RA+ positively selected. The TCR sequence derives from a woman younger than 45 in good health. The V gene is TRBV19 and the J gene is TRBJ2-3; TRBD2 lines up with 8 middle nucleotides. The nucleotides read TGTGCCAGTACCCCCTCGACCGGGAGGGCCGGAGATACGCAGTATTTT. It encodes CASTPSTGRAGDTQYF.